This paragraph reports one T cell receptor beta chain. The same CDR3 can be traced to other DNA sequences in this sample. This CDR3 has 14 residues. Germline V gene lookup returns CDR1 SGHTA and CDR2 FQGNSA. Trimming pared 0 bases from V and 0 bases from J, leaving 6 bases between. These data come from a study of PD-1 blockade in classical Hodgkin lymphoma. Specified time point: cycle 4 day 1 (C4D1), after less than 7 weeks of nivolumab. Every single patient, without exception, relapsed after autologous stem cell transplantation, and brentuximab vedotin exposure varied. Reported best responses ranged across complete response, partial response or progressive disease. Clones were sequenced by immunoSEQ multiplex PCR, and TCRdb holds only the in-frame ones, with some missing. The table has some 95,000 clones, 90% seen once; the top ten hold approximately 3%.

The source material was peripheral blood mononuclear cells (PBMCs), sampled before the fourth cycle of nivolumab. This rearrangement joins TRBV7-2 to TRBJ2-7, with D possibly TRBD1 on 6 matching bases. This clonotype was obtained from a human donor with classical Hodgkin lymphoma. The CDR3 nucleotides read TGTGCCAGCAGCTTAGCAGGGGGCTCCTACGAGCAGTACTTC. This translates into CASSLAGGSYEQYF.